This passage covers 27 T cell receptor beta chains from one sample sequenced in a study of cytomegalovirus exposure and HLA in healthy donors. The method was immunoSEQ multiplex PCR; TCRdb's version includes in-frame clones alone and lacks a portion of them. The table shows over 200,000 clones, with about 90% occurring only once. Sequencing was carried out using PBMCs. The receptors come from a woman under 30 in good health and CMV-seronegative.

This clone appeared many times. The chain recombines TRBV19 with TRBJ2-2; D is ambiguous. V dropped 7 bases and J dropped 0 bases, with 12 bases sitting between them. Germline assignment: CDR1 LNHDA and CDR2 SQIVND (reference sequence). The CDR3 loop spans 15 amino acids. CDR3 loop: CASKSAATNTGELFF. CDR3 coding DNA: TGTGCCAGTAAGTCCGCGGCGACGAACACCGGGGAGCTGTTTTTT.

CDR3 sequence (DNA): TGCGCCAGCAGCTTGGCCTCGGTAGGGGGAGATACGCAGTATTTT. Translation gives CASSLASVGGDTQYF. The rearrangement links TRBV5-1 to TRBJ2-3; a weak D match, TRBD1 (6 bases). V was shortened by 0 bases and J by 5 bases, with 13 bases between the two germline ends. Germline V gene data show CDR1 as SGHRS and CDR2 as YFSETQ. The CDR3 consists of 15 residues.

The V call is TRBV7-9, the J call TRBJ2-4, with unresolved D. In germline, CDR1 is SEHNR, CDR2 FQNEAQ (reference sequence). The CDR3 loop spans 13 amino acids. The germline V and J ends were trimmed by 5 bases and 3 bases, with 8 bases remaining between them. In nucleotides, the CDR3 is TGTGCCAGCAGCAACAACCGCAAAAACATTCAGTACTTC. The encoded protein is CASSNNRKNIQYF.

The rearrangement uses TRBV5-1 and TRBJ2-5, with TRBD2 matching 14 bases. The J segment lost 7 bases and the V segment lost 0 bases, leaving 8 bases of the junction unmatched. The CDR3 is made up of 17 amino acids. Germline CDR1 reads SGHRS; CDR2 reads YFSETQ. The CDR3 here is CASSLETGGLAGGTQYF. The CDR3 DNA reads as TGCGCCAGCAGCTTGGAGACGGGAGGACTAGCGGGAGGGACCCAGTACTTC.

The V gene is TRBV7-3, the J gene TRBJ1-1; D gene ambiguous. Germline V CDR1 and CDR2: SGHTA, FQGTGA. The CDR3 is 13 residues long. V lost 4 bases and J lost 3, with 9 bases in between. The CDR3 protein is CASSSRRDTEAFF. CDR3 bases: TGTGCCAGCAGCTCCCGCCGGGACACTGAAGCTTTCTTT.

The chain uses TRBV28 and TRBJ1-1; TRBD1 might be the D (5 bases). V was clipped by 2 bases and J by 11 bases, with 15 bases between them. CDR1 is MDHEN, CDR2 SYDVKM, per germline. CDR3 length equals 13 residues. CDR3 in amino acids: CASSLGPGGRAFF. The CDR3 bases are TGTGCCAGCAGTTTAGGCCCCGGGGGACGGGCTTTCTTT.

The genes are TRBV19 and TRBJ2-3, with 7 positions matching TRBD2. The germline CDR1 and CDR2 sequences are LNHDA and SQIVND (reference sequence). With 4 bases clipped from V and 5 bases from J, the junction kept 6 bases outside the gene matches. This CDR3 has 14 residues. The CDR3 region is CASSTGREVDTQYF. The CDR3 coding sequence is TGTGCCAGTAGTACAGGGAGGGAGGTAGATACGCAGTATTTT. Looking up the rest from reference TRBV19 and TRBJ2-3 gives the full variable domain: DGGITQSPKYLFRKEGQNVTLSCEQNLNHDAMYWYRQDPGQGLRLIYYSQIVNDFQKGDIAEGYSVSREKKESFPLTVTSAQKNPTAFYLCASSTGREVDTQYFGPGTRLTVL.

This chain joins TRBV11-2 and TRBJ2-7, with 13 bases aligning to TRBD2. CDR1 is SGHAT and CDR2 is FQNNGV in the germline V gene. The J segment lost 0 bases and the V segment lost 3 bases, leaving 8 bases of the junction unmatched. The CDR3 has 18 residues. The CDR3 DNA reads TGTGCCAGCAGCTTTGGGGGACTAGCGGGATCCCCCTCCTACGAGCAGTACTTC. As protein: CASSFGGLAGSPSYEQYF.

The chain's CDR3 is CASSSIIGGEQFF. Here the CDR3 DNA reads TGTGCCAGCAGTTCCATAATCGGGGGGGAGCAGTTCTTC. The chain recombines TRBV28 with TRBJ2-1, with 7 nucleotides matching TRBD2. V shed 4 bases and J 10 bases; nucleotides not matched to a gene: 7. The CDR3 has 13 amino acids. Germline CDR1 reads MDHEN; CDR2 reads SYDVKM.

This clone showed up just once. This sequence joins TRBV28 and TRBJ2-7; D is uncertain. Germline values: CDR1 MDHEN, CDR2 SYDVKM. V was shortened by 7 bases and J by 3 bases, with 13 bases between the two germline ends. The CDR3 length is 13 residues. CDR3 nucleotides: TGTGCCAGCATAGGTGCGGCGGACTACGAGCAGTACTTC. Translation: CASIGAADYEQYF.

CDR3 bases: TGTGCCAGCTCAGCTTTAGTCCTAGGGGGCGATGAGCAGTTCTTC. Protein: CASSALVLGGDEQFF. This chain uses TRBV7-9 with TRBJ2-1, with TRBD1 matching 7 bases. Germline V gene lookup returns CDR1 SEHNR and CDR2 FQNEAQ (reference sequence). Trimming took 8 bases from V and 8 from J; bases not matched to a gene: 15. This CDR3 spans 15 amino acids.

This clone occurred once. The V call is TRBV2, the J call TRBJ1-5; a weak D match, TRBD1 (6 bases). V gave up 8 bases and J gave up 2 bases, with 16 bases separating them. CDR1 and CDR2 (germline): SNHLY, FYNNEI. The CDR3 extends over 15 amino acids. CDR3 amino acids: CASGATQGGNQPQHF. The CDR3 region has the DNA TGTGCCAGCGGCGCAACACAGGGAGGCAATCAGCCCCAGCATTTT.

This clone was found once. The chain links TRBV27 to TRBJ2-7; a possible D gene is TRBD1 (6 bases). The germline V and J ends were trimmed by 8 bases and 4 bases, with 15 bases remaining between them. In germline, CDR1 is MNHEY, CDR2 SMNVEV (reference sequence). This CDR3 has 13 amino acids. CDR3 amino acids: CASALSGTYEQYF. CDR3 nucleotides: TGTGCCAGCGCTTTATCCGGGACATACGAGCAGTACTTC.

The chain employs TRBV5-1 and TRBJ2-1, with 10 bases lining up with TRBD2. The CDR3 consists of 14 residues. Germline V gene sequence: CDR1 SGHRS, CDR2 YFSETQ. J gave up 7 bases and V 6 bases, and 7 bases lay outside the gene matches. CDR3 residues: CASKRAGGQNEQFF. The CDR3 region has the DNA TGCGCCAGCAAGAGAGCGGGAGGGCAAAATGAGCAGTTCTTC. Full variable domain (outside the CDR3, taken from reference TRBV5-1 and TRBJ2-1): KAGVTQTPRYLIKTRGQQVTLSCSPISGHRSVSWYQQTPGQGLQFLFEYFSETQRNKGNFPGRFSGRQFSNSRSEMNVSTLELGDSALYLCASKRAGGQNEQFFGPGTRLTVL.

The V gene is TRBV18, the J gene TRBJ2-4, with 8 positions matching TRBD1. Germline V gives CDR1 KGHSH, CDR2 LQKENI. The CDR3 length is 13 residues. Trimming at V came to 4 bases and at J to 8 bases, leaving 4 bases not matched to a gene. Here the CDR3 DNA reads TGTGCCAGCTCACAGGACAGGGAGGACATTCAGTACTTC. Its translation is CASSQDREDIQYF.

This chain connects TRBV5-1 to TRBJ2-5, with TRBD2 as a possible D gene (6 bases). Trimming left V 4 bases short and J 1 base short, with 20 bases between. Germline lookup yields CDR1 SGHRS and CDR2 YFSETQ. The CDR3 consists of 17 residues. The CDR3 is CASSPGGSGGIQETQYF. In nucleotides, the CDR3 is TGCGCCAGCAGCCCCGGAGGGTCCGGAGGGATCCAAGAGACCCAGTACTTC.

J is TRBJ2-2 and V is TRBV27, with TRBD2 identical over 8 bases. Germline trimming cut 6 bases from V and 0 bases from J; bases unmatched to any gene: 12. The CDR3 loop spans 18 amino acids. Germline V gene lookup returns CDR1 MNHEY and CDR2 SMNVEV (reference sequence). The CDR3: CASSLYGRAKANTGELFF. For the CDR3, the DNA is TGTGCCAGCAGCCTCTACGGGAGGGCCAAGGCGAACACCGGGGAGCTGTTTTTT.

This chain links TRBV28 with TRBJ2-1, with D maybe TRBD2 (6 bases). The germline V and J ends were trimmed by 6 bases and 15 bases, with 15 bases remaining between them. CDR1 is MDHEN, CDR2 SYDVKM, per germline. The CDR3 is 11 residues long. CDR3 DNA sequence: TGTGCCAGCAGGGACCGGGACTTATCGTTCTTC. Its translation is CASRDRDLSFF.

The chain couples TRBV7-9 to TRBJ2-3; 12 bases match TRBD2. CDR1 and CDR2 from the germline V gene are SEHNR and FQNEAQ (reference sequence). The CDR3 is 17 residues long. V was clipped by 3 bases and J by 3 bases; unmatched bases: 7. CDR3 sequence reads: CASSLRGLAGQTDTQYF. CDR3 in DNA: TGTGCCAGCAGCTTGAGGGGACTAGCGGGCCAAACAGATACGCAGTATTTT.

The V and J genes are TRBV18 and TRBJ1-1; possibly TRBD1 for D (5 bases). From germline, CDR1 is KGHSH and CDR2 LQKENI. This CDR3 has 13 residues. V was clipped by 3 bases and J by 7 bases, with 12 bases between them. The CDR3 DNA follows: TGTGCCAGCTCACCGGGGGGAACAGTTGAAGCTTTCTTT. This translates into CASSPGGTVEAFF.

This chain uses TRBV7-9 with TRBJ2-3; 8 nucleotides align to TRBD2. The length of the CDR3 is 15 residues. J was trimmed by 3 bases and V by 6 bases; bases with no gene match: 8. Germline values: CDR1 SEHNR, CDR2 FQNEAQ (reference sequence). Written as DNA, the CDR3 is TGTGCCAGCAGTTTGAGCGGGAGCAGAACAGATACGCAGTATTTT. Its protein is CASSLSGSRTDTQYF.

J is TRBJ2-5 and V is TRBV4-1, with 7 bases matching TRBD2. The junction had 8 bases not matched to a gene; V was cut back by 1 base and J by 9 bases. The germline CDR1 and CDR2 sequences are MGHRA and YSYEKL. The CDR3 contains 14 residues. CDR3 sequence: CASSQGEGRGPQYF. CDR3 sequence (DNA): TGCGCCAGCAGCCAAGGGGAGGGGCGCGGTCCCCAGTACTTC.

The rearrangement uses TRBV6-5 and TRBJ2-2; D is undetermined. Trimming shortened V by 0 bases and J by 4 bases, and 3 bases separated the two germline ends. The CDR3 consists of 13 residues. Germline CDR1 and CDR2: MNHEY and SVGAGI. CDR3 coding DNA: TGTGCCAGCAGTTACTCGAGCACCGGGGAGCTGTTTTTT. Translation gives CASSYSSTGELFF.

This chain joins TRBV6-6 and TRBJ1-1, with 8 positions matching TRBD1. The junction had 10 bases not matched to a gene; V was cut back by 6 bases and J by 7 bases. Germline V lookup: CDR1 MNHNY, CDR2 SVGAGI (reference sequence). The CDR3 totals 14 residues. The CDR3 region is CASSSDRVDIEAFF. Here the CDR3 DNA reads TGTGCCAGCAGCTCGGACAGGGTCGATATTGAAGCTTTCTTT.

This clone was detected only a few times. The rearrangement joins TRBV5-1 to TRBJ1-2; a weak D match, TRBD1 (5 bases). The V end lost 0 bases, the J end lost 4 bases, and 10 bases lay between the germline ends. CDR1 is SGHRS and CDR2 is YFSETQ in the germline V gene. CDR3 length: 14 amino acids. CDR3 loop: CASSLEWGGYGYTF. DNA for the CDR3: TGCGCCAGCAGCTTGGAATGGGGGGGCTATGGCTACACCTTC.

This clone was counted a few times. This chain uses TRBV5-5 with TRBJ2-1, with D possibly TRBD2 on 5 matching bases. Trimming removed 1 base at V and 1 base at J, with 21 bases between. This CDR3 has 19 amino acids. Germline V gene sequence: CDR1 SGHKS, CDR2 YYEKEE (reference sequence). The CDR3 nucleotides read TGTGCCAGCAGCTTGTGGAGGCCCACTGGTCAAGGGTCCTACAATGAGCAGTTCTTC. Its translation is CASSLWRPTGQGSYNEQFF.

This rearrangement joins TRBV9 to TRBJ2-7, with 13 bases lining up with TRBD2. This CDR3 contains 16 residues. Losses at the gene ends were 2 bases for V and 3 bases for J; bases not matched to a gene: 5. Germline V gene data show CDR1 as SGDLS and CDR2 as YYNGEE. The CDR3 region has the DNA TGTGCCAGCAGCGTCGGACTAGCGGGAGTAGGCTACGAGCAGTACTTC. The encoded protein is CASSVGLAGVGYEQYF.